The 20 T cell receptor beta chains given below trace back to one sample, sequenced in a study of blood T cell repertoires in COVID-19. Generated by immunoSEQ multiplex PCR, the TCRdb table keeps only in-frame clones and is missing some. The sample has 400,000 or so clones; around 87% are singletons. The source material was PBMCs or T cells enriched from blood (not recorded which). The receptors were gathered from a man between 25 and 39 years old who had recovered from COVID-19.

The genes are TRBV2 and TRBJ1-1; TRBD1 might be the D (6 bases). Trimming pared 6 bases from V and 1 base from J, leaving 6 bases between. Germline-derived CDR1 and CDR2 are SNHLY and FYNNEI. This CDR3 region has 12 residues. The CDR3 DNA reads TGTGCCAGCAGGACAGGGAACACTGAAGCTTTCTTT. Protein product: CASRTGNTEAFF.

The chain links TRBV19 to TRBJ2-1; 8 bases fit TRBD2. The ends lost 7 bases at V and 2 bases at J; junction bases unmatched: 4. CDR1 and CDR2 (germline): LNHDA, SQIVND (reference sequence). The CDR3 contains 14 residues. This chain's CDR3 is CASTGGRTYNEQFF. For the CDR3, the DNA is TGTGCCAGTACGGGCGGGAGGACCTACAATGAGCAGTTCTTC.

The rearrangement joins TRBV27 to TRBJ1-1; a weak D match, TRBD1 (6 bases). The CDR3 totals 13 residues. CDR1 MNHEY and CDR2 SMNVEV come from the germline V gene (reference sequence). V was cut by 2 bases and J by 5 bases, with 9 bases left in between. Written as DNA, the CDR3 is TGTGCCAGCAGTTTACAGGGGTGGACTGAAGCTTTCTTT. Its translation: CASSLQGWTEAFF.

This clone was picked up one time. The CDR3 DNA follows: TGTGCCAGCAGCTTAATGACAGGGGGATTCTTAAATGGTGAGCAGTTCTTC. Translated: CASSLMTGGFLNGEQFF. The chain links TRBV7-6 to TRBJ2-1; 9 nucleotides match TRBD1. Germline loops: CDR1 SGHVS, CDR2 FNYEAQ. CDR3 length equals 17 residues. Trimming took 2 bases from V and 9 from J; bases not matched to a gene: 14.

Regarding this clone: At one end, the junction sequence differs from germline, possibly due to a read error. The chain couples TRBV10-1 to TRBJ2-7; 10 nucleotides match TRBD2. The CDR3 is 14 amino acids. Germline V gene sequence: CDR1 WNHNN, CDR2 SYGVQD (reference sequence). The DNA of the CDR3 is TGCGCCTGCAGCCCAGCGGGGGGGGGCTACGAGCAGTACTTC. It specifies CACSPAGGGYEQYF.

The chain uses TRBV3-1 (or the pseudogene TRBV3-2) and TRBJ2-3, with TRBD2 matching 11 bases. CDR1 and CDR2 (germline): LGHDT, YNNKEL (reference sequence). Trimming at V came to 4 bases and at J to 4 bases, leaving 7 bases not matched to a gene. There are 16 residues in the CDR3. CDR3 nucleotides: TGTGCCAGCAGCCGAGAACTAGCGGGAGAAGCAGATACGCAGTATTTT. This translates into CASSRELAGEADTQYF.

The rearrangement links TRBV27 to TRBJ2-7, with 11 bases fitting TRBD2. Germline V gene data show CDR1 as MNHEY and CDR2 as SMNVEV (reference sequence). The CDR3 contains 15 residues. V lost 6 bases and J lost 3; bases outside the gene matches: 7. This CDR3 is CASSPGLAAYYEQYF. CDR3 nucleotide sequence: TGTGCCAGCAGCCCGGGACTAGCGGCTTACTACGAGCAGTACTTC.

J is TRBJ1-5 and V is TRBV13; D gene ambiguous. Germline CDR1 PRHDT, CDR2 FYEKMQ (reference sequence). With 4 bases removed from V and 0 bases from J, the gap between germline ends came to 10 bases. CDR3 size: 15 residues. The CDR3 coding sequence is TGTGCCAGCAGCTCCCGGCGACTTAGCAATCAGCCCCAGCATTTT. Protein sequence: CASSSRRLSNQPQHF.

The CDR3 nucleotides read TGTGCCAGCAGCAAAGAAGTAGGGGTCGTGTCCCTAGAGAGGCAGTACTTC. It yields the protein CASSKEVGVVSLERQYF. The gene calls are TRBV21-1 and TRBJ2-7; TRBD1 reflects the table's D call only, with no check against the DNA. TRBV21-1 is a known pseudogene. The CDR3 is 17 residues long.

The V gene is TRBV18, the J gene TRBJ1-2; D perhaps matches TRBD1 (6 bases). Germline V gene sequence: CDR1 KGHSH, CDR2 LQKENI. Trimming removed 2 bases from V and 2 bases from J, with 15 bases in between. CDR3 length: 16 amino acids. The CDR3 coding sequence is TGTGCCAGCTCACCATGGAGCCCGGGACAAAACTATGGCTACACCTTC. Amino acid sequence: CASSPWSPGQNYGYTF.

The rearrangement joins TRBV7-9 to TRBJ1-5; a weak D match, TRBD1 (6 bases). There are 16 residues in the CDR3. Germline lookup yields CDR1 SEHNR and CDR2 FQNEAQ (reference sequence). V shed 3 bases and J shed 3 bases, with 15 bases lying between them. This CDR3 reads CASSFVGRGNNQPQHF. The CDR3 DNA sequence: TGTGCCAGCAGCTTCGTTGGCAGGGGCAACAATCAGCCCCAGCATTTT.

V usage is TRBV5-1 and J usage is TRBJ2-3, with D possibly being TRBD2 (6 bases). From germline, CDR1 is SGHRS and CDR2 YFSETQ. Trimming took 1 base from V and 1 from J, leaving 10 bases between them. The CDR3 is made up of 15 amino acids. The CDR3 nucleotides read TGCGCCAGCAGCTTGCTTGCTAGCGGCACAGATACGCAGTATTTT. Amino acids: CASSLLASGTDTQYF. The variable domain in full, completed from reference TRBV5-1 and TRBJ2-3, reads KAGVTQTPRYLIKTRGQQVTLSCSPISGHRSVSWYQQTPGQGLQFLFEYFSETQRNKGNFPGRFSGRQFSNSRSEMNVSTLELGDSALYLCASSLLASGTDTQYFGPGTRLTVL.

The chain combines TRBV27 with TRBJ2-7, with 13 bases lining up with TRBD2. J lost 3 bases, V lost 6 bases, and 5 bases had no gene match. Germline V gives CDR1 MNHEY, CDR2 SMNVEV (reference sequence). There are 15 residues in the CDR3. CDR3 coding DNA: TGTGCCAGCAGCCCGGGACTAGCGGGACACTACGAGCAGTACTTC. Translating gives CASSPGLAGHYEQYF.

This rearrangement joins TRBV9 to TRBJ2-2; TRBD1 aligns across 8 bases. Germline CDR1 reads SGDLS; CDR2 reads YYNGEE. This CDR3 is 16 amino acids long. With V trimmed by 4 bases and J by 3 bases, 8 bases remained unmatched. CDR3 residues: CASSPYRDRYTGELFF. The DNA for the CDR3 is TGTGCCAGCAGCCCTTACCGGGACAGGTACACCGGGGAGCTGTTTTTT.

J is TRBJ2-1 and V is TRBV27; D gene ambiguous. The CDR3 contains 16 residues. Trimming removed 8 bases from V and 0 bases from J, with 17 bases in between. Germline V gene sequence: CDR1 MNHEY, CDR2 SMNVEV (reference sequence). CDR3: CASSPMQASSYNEQFF. The CDR3 DNA reads TGTGCCAGCTCACCCATGCAGGCCAGCTCCTACAATGAGCAGTTCTTC.

Only a few counts were recorded for this clone. The CDR3 DNA reads as TGCGCCAGCAGCATCCAAGGACAGGGCACAAATCAGCCCCAGCATTTT. It encodes CASSIQGQGTNQPQHF. The rearrangement uses TRBV23-1 and TRBJ1-5; 8 nucleotides agree with TRBD1. TRBV23-1 is identified as an open reading frame with a role that is uncertain. This CDR3 contains 16 residues. Unmatched junction bases numbered 11, after V lost 6 bases and J lost 4 bases.

The chain couples TRBV18 to TRBJ2-1, with TRBD2 matching over 8 bases. Germline V gene lookup returns CDR1 KGHSH and CDR2 LQKENI. The CDR3 spans 15 residues. V lost 1 base, J lost 6 bases, and 5 bases stayed unmatched. The CDR3 reads CASSPQGLDRNEQFF. The DNA for the CDR3 is TGTGCCAGCTCACCACAGGGACTAGATCGCAATGAGCAGTTCTTC. The variable domain in full, completed from reference TRBV18 and TRBJ2-1, reads NAGVMQNPRHLVRRRGQEARLRCSPMKGHSHVYWYRQLPEEGLKFMVYLQKENIIDESGMPKERFSAEFPKEGPSILRIQQVVRGDSAAYFCASSPQGLDRNEQFFGPGTRLTVL.

The chain joins TRBV11-2 to TRBJ2-1; 8 bases fit TRBD2. V was clipped by 8 bases and J by 1 base; unmatched bases: 4. Germline CDR1 is SGHAT and CDR2 is FQNNGV. The CDR3 covers 14 residues. CDR3 bases: TGTGCCAGCGTTGGCGGGAGGTCCTACAATGAGCAGTTCTTC. This sequence encodes CASVGGRSYNEQFF.

The chain couples TRBV7-9 to TRBJ2-3; 7 bases match TRBD1. CDR1 and CDR2 from the germline V gene are SEHNR and FQNEAQ (reference sequence). The length of the CDR3 is 15 residues. J was trimmed by 1 base and V by 5 bases; bases with no gene match: 6. The CDR3 is CASSLGGLGTDTQYF. The CDR3 DNA follows: TGTGCCAGCAGCCTAGGGGGCTTGGGCACAGATACGCAGTATTTT. Filled out from reference TRBV7-9 and TRBJ2-3, the complete variable domain reads DTGVSQNPRHKITKRGQNVTFRCDPISEHNRLYWYRQTLGQGPEFLTYFQNEAQLEKSRLLSDRFSAERPKGSFSTLEIQRTEQGDSAMYLCASSLGGLGTDTQYFGPGTRLTVL.

V and J are TRBV18 and TRBJ1-1, with 8 bases fitting TRBD1. The V segment lost 3 bases and the J segment 5 bases; nucleotides outside the gene matches: 8. Per germline, CDR1 KGHSH and CDR2 LQKENI. This CDR3 region has 15 residues. The CDR3 loop reads CASSPQQGGGTEAFF. Here the CDR3 DNA reads TGTGCCAGCTCACCCCAACAGGGGGGAGGGACTGAAGCTTTCTTT.